The 13 T cell receptor beta chains in this list originate from one sample, sequenced in a study of T-cell memory formation after mild COVID-19 (dated by TCRdb to about 2021). Library method: 5' RACE. Data came from an Illumina NovaSeq 6000. The raw public data were reprocessed by TCRdb itself: fastp quality trimming at Q25, MiXCR clonotype calling, in-frame beta chains only. Each CDR3 protein gets just one entry, which takes the most common genes and DNA from the rows behind it. The sample data list hundreds of thousands of distinct CDR3 sequences, and less than 25% of these were observed just once. 8.8% of the sample goes to the ten largest clones. The specimen was PBMCs or a T cell subset sorted from them (not recorded which). These receptors were collected from an adult woman who had mild COVID-19 (a few samples of this study predate the infection). The sample titles of this study are shuffled in the database, so cell type and time point are left out; the donor was told from shared clones.

This clonotype occurred many times. The chain links TRBV7-2 to TRBJ1-2; TRBD1 might be the D (6 bases). V lost 5 bases and J lost 2, with 9 bases in between. The CDR3 length is 13 residues. Germline V lookup: CDR1 SGHTA, CDR2 FQGNSA. Here the CDR3 DNA reads TGTGCCAGCAGCCAACAGGGAAACTATGGCTACACCTTC. Amino acid sequence: CASSQQGNYGYTF.

About this clonotype: Compared with germline, one end of the junction differs, possibly owing to a read error. The V gene is TRBV20-1, the J gene TRBJ2-5; 7 nucleotides align to TRBD1. The germline CDR1 and CDR2 sequences are DFQATT and SNEGSKA (reference sequence). The CDR3 contains 14 residues. The CDR3 DNA follows: TGCAGTGCTACAGTAGGACAGGCCCAAGAGACACAGTACTTC. It yields the protein CSATVGQAQETQYF.

This clonotype was seen a handful of times. The chain couples TRBV2 to TRBJ2-5, with a weak D call TRBD1 (6 bases). Germline V lookup: CDR1 SNHLY, CDR2 FYNNEI. The CDR3 totals 13 residues. V lost 5 bases and J lost 5, with 12 bases in between. The CDR3 DNA reads as TGTGCCAGCAGTTTACAGGGTTACGAGACCCAGTACTTC. Encoded protein: CASSLQGYETQYF.

The J gene is TRBJ2-7, the V gene TRBV4-2, with 10 bases fitting TRBD1. CDR3 size: 14 residues. J was trimmed by 4 bases and V by 9 bases; bases with no gene match: 9. CDR1 is LGHNA and CDR2 is YNFKEQ in the germline V gene. The CDR3 protein is CASQSGQGRYEQYF. In nucleotides, the CDR3 is TGTGCCAGTCAATCGGGACAGGGGAGGTACGAGCAGTACTTC.

This clonotype occurred a few times. CDR3 coding DNA: TGTGCCAGCAGTTCAGGGGTACAGGGTCCCAATCAGCCCCAGCATTTT. It translates to CASSSGVQGPNQPQHF. This chain joins TRBV12-3 or TRBV12-4 and TRBJ1-5; tentative D call: TRBD1 (6 bases). Deletions cut 4 bases from V and 3 bases from J, with 16 bases between. The CDR3 extends over 16 amino acids.

This clonotype was recorded a few times. In nucleotides, the CDR3 is TGTGCCAGCAGACACCAGCTGGGGGGACTAGCGGGAATGGCGTCGGATACGCAGTATTTT. It is translated as CASRHQLGGLAGMASDTQYF. The chain joins TRBV12-3 or TRBV12-4 to TRBJ2-3, with 13 nucleotides matching TRBD2. With 6 bases clipped from V and 6 bases from J, the junction kept 21 bases outside the gene matches. The CDR3 totals 20 residues.

This clonotype appeared a few times. The genes are TRBV20-1 and TRBJ2-1; 11 bases match TRBD2. CDR1 and CDR2 from the germline V gene are DFQATT and SNEGSKA (reference sequence). V lost 6 bases, J lost 4 bases, and 5 bases stayed unmatched. This CDR3 region has 14 residues. The CDR3 nucleotides read TGCAGTGCCCGAACTAGCGGGGGTTACAATGAGCAGTTCTTC. It is translated as CSARTSGGYNEQFF.

This clonotype was counted between two and nine times. The chain employs TRBV5-1 and TRBJ2-7; 9 bases fit TRBD1. The CDR3 runs to 15 residues. Per germline, CDR1 SGHRS and CDR2 YFSETQ. V dropped 3 bases and J dropped 4; count of bases not matched to a gene: 8. CDR3 amino acids: CASSSTGTGRYEQYF. DNA of the CDR3: TGCGCCAGCAGCTCGACCGGGACAGGGCGATACGAGCAGTACTTC. The whole variable domain, filled in from reference TRBV5-1 and TRBJ2-7, reads KAGVTQTPRYLIKTRGQQVTLSCSPISGHRSVSWYQQTPGQGLQFLFEYFSETQRNKGNFPGRFSGRQFSNSRSEMNVSTLELGDSALYLCASSSTGTGRYEQYFGPGTRLTVT.

J is TRBJ2-5 and V is TRBV4-2; the match to TRBD1 covers 8 bases. The germline V gene encodes CDR1 LGHNA and CDR2 YNFKEQ. With V trimmed by 4 bases and J by 1 base, 5 bases remained unmatched. The CDR3 runs to 15 residues. The CDR3 nucleotides read TGTGCCAGCAGCCGCCCGGGACAGGTCCAAGAGACCCAGTACTTC. Amino acids: CASSRPGQVQETQYF.

The J gene is TRBJ1-2, the V gene TRBV4-2, with D possibly TRBD1 on 5 matching bases. Germline V gives CDR1 LGHNA, CDR2 YNFKEQ. The ends were cut back, 4 bases at V and 6 bases at J, with 18 bases in the middle. The CDR3 spans 15 residues. The DNA of the CDR3 is TGTGCCAGCAGCCCAGGGTATAGTAGGGTCGATGGCTACACCTTC. This codes for CASSPGYSRVDGYTF.

The table lists this clonotype with many counts. The V and J genes are TRBV5-1 and TRBJ2-7; 12 nucleotides agree with TRBD2. Germline-derived CDR1 and CDR2 are SGHRS and YFSETQ. J lost 5 bases, V lost 5 bases, and 8 bases had no gene match. The CDR3 is 15 residues long. In DNA, the CDR3 is TGCGCCAGCAGGACTCTAGCGGGAGGGTTCCACGAGCAGTACTTC. This translates into CASRTLAGGFHEQYF.

V usage is TRBV30 and J usage is TRBJ2-2; D possibly corresponds to TRBD2 (6 bases). The V gene's germline CDR1 is GTSNPN and CDR2 SVGIG (reference sequence). The CDR3 length is 14 residues. With 2 bases removed from V and 3 bases from J, the gap between germline ends came to 10 bases. This chain's CDR3 is CAWSPGLYTGELFF. CDR3 coding DNA: TGTGCCTGGAGTCCGGGACTGTACACCGGGGAGCTGTTTTTT.

This clonotype was counted between two and nine times. The chain has TRBV5-5 and TRBJ2-3; D gene ambiguous. The CDR3 loop spans 14 amino acids. In germline, CDR1 is SGHKS, CDR2 YYEKEE (reference sequence). Trimming cost V 6 bases and J 0 bases, with 11 bases left between them. The CDR3 loop reads CASNPRQSTDTQYF. In DNA form, the CDR3 reads TGTGCCAGCAACCCTCGGCAGAGCACAGATACGCAGTATTTT.